Following are 28 T cell receptor beta chains from one sample sequenced in a study of cytomegalovirus exposure and HLA in healthy donors. PCR primers comprised 60 Vbeta and 13 Jbeta primers. TCRdb's copy holds only in-frame clones and misses some; the assay was immunoSEQ multiplex PCR. The sample has approximately 190,000 clones; over 75% are singletons. What was sequenced was PBMCs. The receptors were gathered from a man between 40 and 49 years old in good health and CMV-seropositive.

This rearrangement joins TRBV6-1 to TRBJ2-5; D not certain. The CDR3 contains 11 residues. In germline, CDR1 is MNHNS, CDR2 SASEGT. V was pared by 2 bases and J by 7 bases, with 5 bases between. CDR3 nucleotide sequence: TGTGCCAGCAGTGAAACGGGGACCCAGTACTTC. It is translated as CASSETGTQYF.

This chain connects TRBV10-2 to TRBJ2-1; D is perhaps TRBD1 (5 bases). CDR3 length: 15 amino acids. Looked up from germline, CDR1 is WSHSY and CDR2 is SAAADI. The V end lost 7 bases, the J end lost 0 bases, and 13 bases lay between the germline ends. DNA of the CDR3: TGCGCCAGCACTGAAAATGGGGCCTCCTACAATGAGCAGTTCTTC. It yields the protein CASTENGASYNEQFF.

The sample holds one count of this clone. This CDR3 is CASMKGSGSSYEQYF. The CDR3 nucleotides are TGTGCCAGCATGAAGGGCAGCGGGAGCTCCTACGAGCAGTACTTC. The genes are TRBV27 and TRBJ2-7; 8 bases align to TRBD2. Germline V CDR1 and CDR2: MNHEY, SMNVEV (reference sequence). CDR3 length: 15 amino acids. The V segment lost 7 bases and the J segment 0 bases; nucleotides outside the gene matches: 8.

This clone has a handful of counts. The rearrangement uses TRBV6-5 and TRBJ2-2, with 8 bases lining up with TRBD2. Looked up from germline, CDR1 is MNHEY and CDR2 is SVGAGI. The CDR3 covers 15 residues. Trimming at V came to 4 bases and at J to 7 bases, leaving 8 bases not matched to a gene. Written as DNA, the CDR3 is TGTGCCAGCAGTTCCCCCGGGGGGGCAATCGGGGAGCTGTTTTTT. It encodes CASSSPGGAIGELFF.

The rearrangement uses TRBV10-3 and TRBJ2-2, with no clear D. Per the germline V gene, CDR1 is ENHRY and CDR2 is SYGVKD. The CDR3 totals 10 residues. V gave up 10 bases and J gave up 9 bases, with 9 bases separating them. CDR3 sequence reads: CAKLFRELFF. As DNA, the CDR3 is TGTGCCAAACTATTTCGGGAGCTGTTTTTT.

This clone was seen once. The chain uses TRBV10-3 and TRBJ2-4; 8 bases agree with TRBD2. Trimming cost V 3 bases and J 3 bases; bases outside gene matches: 7. Germline V gene data show CDR1 as ENHRY and CDR2 as SYGVKD. This CDR3 spans 16 amino acids. CDR3 nucleotides: TGTGCCATCAGTGATCGCGGGGGGTTAGACAAAAACATTCAGTACTTC. This gives the protein CAISDRGGLDKNIQYF.

Only a few counts were recorded for this clone. The chain employs TRBV10-3 and TRBJ2-5, with TRBD2 as a possible D gene (6 bases). The CDR3 contains 15 residues. From germline, CDR1 is ENHRY and CDR2 SYGVKD. V dropped 2 bases and J dropped 5 bases, with 15 bases sitting between them. CDR3 in amino acids: CAISEGGMEGETQYF. The CDR3 nucleotides are TGTGCCATCAGTGAGGGGGGGATGGAGGGGGAGACCCAGTACTTC.

This chain joins TRBV6-1 and TRBJ2-3; the match to TRBD2 covers 8 bases. The V segment lost 3 bases and the J segment 3 bases; nucleotides outside the gene matches: 5. Germline CDR1 and CDR2: MNHNS and SASEGT. CDR3 length equals 15 residues. The CDR3 protein is CASSDLAGSTDTQYF. CDR3 coding DNA: TGTGCCAGCAGTGATCTAGCGGGTTCGACAGATACGCAGTATTTT.

This clone was seen a handful of times. This chain links TRBV5-1 with TRBJ2-1; TRBD2 matches 9 bases. The ends lost 4 bases at V and 2 bases at J; junction bases unmatched: 4. Germline assignment: CDR1 SGHRS and CDR2 YFSETQ. This CDR3 spans 15 amino acids. CDR3 DNA: TGCGCCAGCAGCAGAAGCGGGGGGCCCTACAATGAGCAGTTCTTC. This sequence encodes CASSRSGGPYNEQFF.

CDR3 amino acids: CASSKEAKGDEQYF. In nucleotides, the CDR3 is TGTGCCAGCAGCAAGGAGGCTAAAGGTGACGAGCAGTACTTC. J is TRBJ2-7 and V is TRBV7-9, with TRBD2 as a possible D gene (5 bases). The CDR3 runs 14 residues. V lost 5 bases and J lost 5, with 16 bases in between. Germline V gives CDR1 SEHNR, CDR2 FQNEAQ (reference sequence).

J is TRBJ2-1 and V is TRBV11-2; 12 bases line up with TRBD2. J gave up 5 bases and V 5 bases, and 4 bases lay outside the gene matches. CDR1 and CDR2 (germline): SGHAT, FQNNGV. This CDR3 has 15 residues. The CDR3 DNA reads TGTGCCAGCAGCCGCGGACTAGCGGGAAACAATGAGCAGTTCTTC. Protein sequence: CASSRGLAGNNEQFF.

The chain links TRBV6-1 to TRBJ2-5; tentative D call: TRBD1 (6 bases). The J call may be mistaken, given a closer DNA end match to TRBJ2-7. There are 12 residues in the CDR3. Germline CDR1 reads MNHNS; CDR2 reads SASEGT. The CDR3 sequence is CASSETGYEQYF. The CDR3 nucleotides are TGTGCCAGCAGTGAAACAGGGTACGAGCAGTACTTC.

The V gene is TRBV6-1, the J gene TRBJ2-7; D remains unclear. Trimming stripped 3 bases from V and 3 bases from J, with 3 bases between. The CDR3 has 11 amino acids. CDR1 and CDR2 (germline): MNHNS, SASEGT. CDR3 residues: CASSDHYEQYF. As DNA, the CDR3 is TGTGCCAGCAGTGACCACTACGAGCAGTACTTC.

The chain links TRBV6-1 to TRBJ1-2; 9 bases fit TRBD1. The CDR3 has 14 residues. Trimming removed 2 bases from V and 6 bases from J; junction bases left unmatched: 4. Germline CDR1 reads MNHNS; CDR2 reads SASEGT. Here the CDR3 reads CASSEKNRGHGYTF. The CDR3 coding sequence is TGTGCCAGCAGTGAAAAAAACAGGGGGCATGGCTACACCTTC.

Comment on this clone: Other DNA sequences of this sample code for an identical CDR3. The chain employs TRBV6-6 and TRBJ2-3, with D possibly TRBD1 on 6 matching bases. CDR1 is MNHNY and CDR2 is SVGAGI in the germline V gene (reference sequence). The CDR3 extends over 14 amino acids. V lost 5 bases, J lost 1 base, and 10 bases lay in between. This chain's CDR3 is CASSGQKGTDTQYF. DNA of the CDR3: TGTGCCAGCAGTGGACAGAAAGGCACAGATACGCAGTATTTT.

In its sample, this clone was seen a few times. The rearrangement joins TRBV15 to TRBJ1-1; no reliable D call. V shed 7 bases and J shed 5 bases, with 17 bases lying between them. The germline V gene encodes CDR1 LNHNV and CDR2 YYDKDF (reference sequence). The CDR3 covers 14 residues. The CDR3 DNA sequence: TGTGCCACCACCCTGTGGGGAGCGGGGACTGAAGCTTTCTTT. Protein: CATTLWGAGTEAFF.

V usage is TRBV4-3 and J usage is TRBJ2-3; 8 nucleotides line up with TRBD2. The germline CDR1 and CDR2 sequences are LGHNA and YSLEER. V shed 3 bases and J 2 bases; nucleotides not matched to a gene: 4. The CDR3 is 15 amino acids. Here the CDR3 reads CASSQSGGYTDTQYF. DNA for the CDR3: TGCGCCAGCAGCCAGAGCGGGGGATACACAGATACGCAGTATTTT.

The chain has TRBV5-1 and TRBJ2-2; TRBD1 agrees at 7 bases. Germline V gene lookup returns CDR1 SGHRS and CDR2 YFSETQ. V dropped 2 bases and J dropped 6; count of bases not matched to a gene: 1. The length of the CDR3 is 13 residues. The CDR3 loop is CASSLTGAGELFF. In DNA form, the CDR3 reads TGCGCCAGCAGCTTAACAGGGGCCGGGGAGCTGTTTTTT.

In its sample, this clone was seen a few times. Other DNA sequences in the same sample also yield this CDR3. The rearrangement links TRBV27 to TRBJ2-3; no clear D gene. The CDR3 contains 14 residues. Germline V gene data show CDR1 as MNHEY and CDR2 as SMNVEV (reference sequence). V lost 0 bases and J lost 6, with 10 bases in between. The CDR3 nucleotides are TGTGCCAGCAGTTTATCGGCAGGCTCGGATACGCAGTATTTT. It is translated as CASSLSAGSDTQYF.

This chain's CDR3 is CASSIEGTGRSPLHF. CDR3 DNA: TGTGCCAGTAGTATAGAAGGGACAGGGAGGTCACCCCTCCACTTT. This rearrangement joins TRBV19 to TRBJ1-6; TRBD1 matches 9 bases. Germline V lookup: CDR1 LNHDA, CDR2 SQIVND (reference sequence). J was trimmed by 10 bases and V by 0 bases; bases with no gene match: 4. The CDR3 is 15 residues long.

The V call is TRBV15, the J call TRBJ1-5; TRBD1 matches at 7 bases. The CDR3 extends over 15 amino acids. V was pared by 3 bases and J by 0 bases, with 2 bases of the junction left unmatched. Looked up from germline, CDR1 is LNHNV and CDR2 is YYDKDF (reference sequence). The CDR3 spells CATSRGQSSNQPQHF. Here the CDR3 DNA reads TGTGCCACCAGCAGGGGACAGTCTAGCAATCAGCCCCAGCATTTT.

The genes are TRBV7-9 and TRBJ2-3; D gene ambiguous. CDR1 is SEHNR and CDR2 is FQNEAQ in the germline V gene (reference sequence). This CDR3 comprises 13 residues. The germline V and J ends were trimmed by 1 base and 4 bases, with 6 bases remaining between them. CDR3 nucleotides: TGTGCCAGCAGCTTAGTCCCGGCAGATACGCAGTATTTT. Its translation is CASSLVPADTQYF. Full variable domain (missing parts from reference TRBV7-9 and TRBJ2-3): DTGVSQNPRHKITKRGQNVTFRCDPISEHNRLYWYRQTLGQGPEFLTYFQNEAQLEKSRLLSDRFSAERPKGSFSTLEIQRTEQGDSAMYLCASSLVPADTQYFGPGTRLTVL.

The V and J genes are TRBV29-1 and TRBJ2-7; 9 nucleotides line up with TRBD1. The CDR3 is 13 amino acids. Germline V lookup: CDR1 SQVTM, CDR2 ANQGSEA. J gave up 2 bases and V 6 bases, and 5 bases lay outside the gene matches. The CDR3 spells CSVRTGETYEQYF. As DNA, the CDR3 is TGCAGCGTCAGGACAGGGGAAACCTACGAGCAGTACTTC.

This chain uses TRBV28 with TRBJ1-6; D is ambiguous. CDR3 size: 11 residues. The germline V gene has CDR1 MDHEN and CDR2 SYDVKM. V lost 6 bases to trimming and J lost 8 bases, with 5 bases between them. This CDR3 is CASSVDSPLHF. The DNA for the CDR3 is TGTGCCAGCAGCGTCGATTCACCCCTCCACTTT.

The chain couples TRBV29-1 to TRBJ2-5; 10 nucleotides match TRBD2. V lost 6 bases, J lost 1 base, and 11 bases stayed unmatched. This CDR3 contains 16 residues. Germline CDR1 reads SQVTM; CDR2 reads ANQGSEA. The CDR3 loop is CSVGRTSGEGQETQYF. CDR3 DNA sequence: TGCAGCGTAGGCCGGACTAGCGGTGAAGGCCAAGAGACCCAGTACTTC.

The sample holds one count of this clone. This chain links TRBV29-1 with TRBJ1-1; the D gene is possibly TRBD1 (5 bases). Germline V gene sequence: CDR1 SQVTM, CDR2 ANQGSEA. The CDR3 covers 17 residues. Between the trimmed V and J ends, which lost 1 base and 2 bases, there was a span of 20 bases. CDR3 coding DNA: TGCAGCGTTGAAGCGTTGGACCCCGGACATACTAACACTGAAGCTTTCTTT. Its translation is CSVEALDPGHTNTEAFF.

The chain carries TRBV30 and TRBJ1-6; no clear D gene. Germline CDR1 is GTSNPN and CDR2 is SVGIG (reference sequence). Trimming removed 0 bases at V and 9 bases at J, with 15 bases between. The CDR3 runs 15 residues. The CDR3 DNA follows: TGTGCCTGGAGTGTTGTCGGTAGTATTATTTCACCCCTCCACTTT. Translated, it gives CAWSVVGSIISPLHF.

The chain recombines TRBV7-8 with TRBJ1-4, with 9 bases that match TRBD1. V lost 5 bases, J lost 0 bases, and 13 bases stayed unmatched. CDR3 length: 19 residues. The germline V gene has CDR1 SGHVS and CDR2 FQNEAQ. The DNA of the CDR3 is TGTGCCAGCAGCGCGTACAGACAGGGGGTGAAAGCAACTAATGAAAAACTGTTTTTT. This gives the protein CASSAYRQGVKATNEKLFF.